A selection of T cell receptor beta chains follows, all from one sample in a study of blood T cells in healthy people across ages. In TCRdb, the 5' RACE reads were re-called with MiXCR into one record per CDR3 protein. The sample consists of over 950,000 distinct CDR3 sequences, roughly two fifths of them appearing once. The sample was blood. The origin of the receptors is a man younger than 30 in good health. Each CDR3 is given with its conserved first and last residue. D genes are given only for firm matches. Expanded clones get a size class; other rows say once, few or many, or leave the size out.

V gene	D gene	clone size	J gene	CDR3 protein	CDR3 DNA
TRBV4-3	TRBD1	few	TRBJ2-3	CASSSTDRGPDTQYF	TGCGCCAGCAGCTCAACAGACAGGGGCCCAGATACGCAGTATTTT
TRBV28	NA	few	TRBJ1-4	CASSLRGAGETNEKLFF	TGTGCCAGCAGTTTAAGAGGGGCTGGGGAAACTAATGAAAAACTGTTTTTT
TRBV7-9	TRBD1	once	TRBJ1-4	CASSYRTGTNEKLFF	TGTGCCAGCAGCTACCGGACAGGAACAAATGAAAAACTGTTTTTT
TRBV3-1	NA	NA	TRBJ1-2	CASSQDQGRVRGYTF	TGTGCCAGCAGCCAAGATCAGGGCAGGGTGCGTGGCTACACCTTC
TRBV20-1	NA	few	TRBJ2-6	CSAPGPSSGANVLTF	TGCAGTGCCCCCGGACCAAGCTCTGGGGCCAACGTCCTGACTTTC
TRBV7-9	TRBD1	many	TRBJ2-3	CASSLGQPGGLTDTQYF	TGTGCCAGCAGCTTAGGTCAACCAGGGGGCCTCACAGATACGCAGTATTTT
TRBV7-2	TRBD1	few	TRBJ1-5	CASSLGKTGSVNQPQHF	TGTGCCAGCAGCTTAGGCAAGACAGGGAGTGTCAATCAGCCCCAGCATTTT
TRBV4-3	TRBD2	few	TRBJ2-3	CASSQGPGLRAQYF	TGCGCCAGCAGCCAAGGGCCGGGACTACGAGCGCAGTATTTT
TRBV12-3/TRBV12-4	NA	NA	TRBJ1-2	CASSLEQIYGYTF	TGTGCCAGCAGTTTGGAACAGATCTATGGCTACACCTTC
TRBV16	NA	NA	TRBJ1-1	CASSKPDDTEAFF	TGTGCCAGCAGCAAACCAGACGACACTGAAGCTTTCTTT
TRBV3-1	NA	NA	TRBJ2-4	CASSLGLEGAKNIQYF	TGTGCCAGCAGCCTCGGACTCGAAGGGGCCAAAAACATTCAGTACTTC
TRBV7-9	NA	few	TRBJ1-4	CASSYMTAATNEKLFF	TGTGCCAGCAGCTATATGACGGCCGCAACTAATGAAAAACTGTTTTTT
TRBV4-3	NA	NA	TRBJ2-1	CASSRVSDRTTYNEQFF	TGCGCCAGCAGCCGAGTCTCGGATCGGACCACATACAATGAGCAGTTCTTC
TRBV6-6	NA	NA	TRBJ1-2	CAALGETFQDGYTF	TGTGCCGCACTCGGGGAGACATTCCAAGACGGCTACACCTTC
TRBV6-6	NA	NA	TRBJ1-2	CASSYSNYPTNYGYTF	TGTGCCAGCAGTTACTCGAACTACCCTACTAACTATGGCTACACCTTC
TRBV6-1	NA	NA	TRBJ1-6	CASSESISMGSPLHF	TGTGCCAGCAGTGAATCTATTTCGATGGGTTCACCCCTCCACTTT
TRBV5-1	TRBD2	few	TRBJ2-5	CASSWGSTSGSQETQYF	TGCGCCAGCAGCTGGGGATCGACTAGCGGGAGCCAAGAGACCCAGTACTTC
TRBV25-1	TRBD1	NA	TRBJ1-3	CASSERTGNGGNTIYF	TGTGCCAGCAGTGAAAGGACAGGGAATGGCGGAAACACCATATATTTT
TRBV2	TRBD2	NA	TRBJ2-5	CASIRTSGDAETQYF	TGTGCCAGCATCCGGACTAGCGGGGACGCAGAGACCCAGTACTTC
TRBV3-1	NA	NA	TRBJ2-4	CASSQSGGVQYF	TGTGCCAGCAGCCAGTCGGGGGGCGTTCAGTACTTC
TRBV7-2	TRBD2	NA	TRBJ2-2	CASSPRTSGNTGELFF	TGTGCCAGCAGCCCCCGGACTAGCGGAAACACCGGGGAGCTGTTTTTT
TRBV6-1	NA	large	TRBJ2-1	CASSEARGFSYNEQFF	TGTGCCAGCAGTGAAGCGCGGGGCTTTTCCTACAATGAGCAGTTCTTC
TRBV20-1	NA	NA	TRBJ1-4	CSARRSDQGKLFF	TGCAGTGCTAGGAGATCAGACCAAGGAAAACTGTTTTTT
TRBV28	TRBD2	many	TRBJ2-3	CASSFELAGTDTQYF	TGTGCCAGCAGTTTCGAACTAGCGGGGACCGATACGCAGTATTTT
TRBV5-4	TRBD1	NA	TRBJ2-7	CASSFVKGASTYEQYF	TGTGCCAGCAGCTTTGTTAAGGGGGCGAGTACCTACGAGCAGTACTTC
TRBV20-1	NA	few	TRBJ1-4	CSAGAGAGGEKLFF	TGCAGTGCCGGGGCGGGAGCTGGGGGTGAAAAACTGTTTTTT
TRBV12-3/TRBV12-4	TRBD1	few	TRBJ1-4	CASRRTGSNEKLFF	TGTGCCAGCAGGCGGACAGGGTCTAATGAAAAACTGTTTTTT
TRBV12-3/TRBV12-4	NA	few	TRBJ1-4	CASSTDRRKLFF	TGTGCCAGCAGCACAGACAGGAGGAAACTGTTTTTT
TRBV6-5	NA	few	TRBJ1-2	CASTPGRMGYTF	TGTGCCAGCACCCCGGGAAGAATGGGCTACACCTTC